This section outlines one T cell receptor (beta chain) sequence together with its context. For each CDR3 protein, TCRdb gives one entry from its re-call of the 5' RACE reads, without DNA. This sample lists fewer than 450,000 distinct CDR3 sequences; its ten largest clones have just over 2.5%. This sample is drawn from a study of monozygotic twins with inflammatory bowel disease. This CDR3 has 17 amino acids. The germline V gene has CDR1 SGHDT and CDR2 YYEEEE. The rearrangement uses TRBV5-6 and TRBJ2-1; lacking DNA, the TRBD1 call made by TCRdb goes unchecked. The receptor was derived from a human donor with ulcerative colitis or Crohn's disease, or a healthy co-twin of an affected twin (not recorded which). Material: blood. The CDR3 region is CASSPLKIGAYYNEQFF.